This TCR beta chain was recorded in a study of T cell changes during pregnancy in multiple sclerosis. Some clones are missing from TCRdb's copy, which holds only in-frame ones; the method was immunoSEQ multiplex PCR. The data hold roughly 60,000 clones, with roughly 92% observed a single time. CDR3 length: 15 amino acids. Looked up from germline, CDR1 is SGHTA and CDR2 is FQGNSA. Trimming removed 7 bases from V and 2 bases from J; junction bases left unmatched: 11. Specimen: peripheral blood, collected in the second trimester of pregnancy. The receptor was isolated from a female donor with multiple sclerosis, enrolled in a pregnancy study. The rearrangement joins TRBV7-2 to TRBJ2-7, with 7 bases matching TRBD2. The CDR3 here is CASTLGGGWAYEQYF. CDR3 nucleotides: TGTGCCAGCACCCTGGGGGGGGGTTGGGCCTACGAGCAGTACTTC. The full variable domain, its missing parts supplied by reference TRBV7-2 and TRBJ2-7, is GAGVSQSPSNKVTEKGKDVELRCDPISGHTALYWYRQSLGQGLEFLIYFQGNSAPDKSGLPSDRFSAERTGGSVSTLTIQRTQQEDSAVYLCASTLGGGWAYEQYFGPGTRLTVT.